The rows below give T cell receptor beta chains drawn from one sample of a study of blood T cells in healthy people across ages. From the 5' RACE reads, TCRdb called clonotypes with MiXCR, one entry per CDR3 protein. The sample has about 640,000 distinct CDR3 sequences; approximately 30% are singletons. Sequencing was done on a sample of blood. The receptor source for this set is a woman older than 75 in good health. Both conserved end residues are part of each CDR3. A D gene is named only where the DNA matches it firmly. Rows may omit the clone size; those that give it use once, few, many or a size class.

>NA|TRBV20-1|many|TRBJ1-2
TGCAGTGCTAGGCCCCTTGGAGGGCAGGAATCTTATGGCTACACCTTC
CSARPLGGQESYGYTF
>TRBD1|TRBV9|many|TRBJ2-1
TGTGCCAGCAGCGTAGGACAGGGTGGGGCGTATGAGCAGTTCTTC
CASSVGQGGAYEQFF
>TRBD1|TRBV30|NA|TRBJ1-6
TGTGCCTGGAGGACCCCCGACAGGGATAATTCACCCCTCCACTTT
CAWRTPDRDNSPLHF
>NA|TRBV7-2|NA|TRBJ2-2
TGTGCCAGCAGCTTAGGTGCGGGGGCCACCGGGGAGCTGTTTTTT
CASSLGAGATGELFF
>NA|TRBV27|many|TRBJ2-7
TGTGCCAGCAGCCCCACGGCGGGGAGCGACGAGCAGTACTTC
CASSPTAGSDEQYF
>TRBD1|TRBV5-1|many|TRBJ2-7
TGCGCCAGCAGTCTCCGGACAGGGTTTTACGAGCAGTACTTC
CASSLRTGFYEQYF
>NA|TRBV5-1|NA|TRBJ2-7
TGCGCCAGCAGCTTGGCCCAACAGCTCCACGAGCAGTACTTC
CASSLAQQLHEQYF
>NA|TRBV20-1|many|TRBJ2-3
TGCAGTGCTAGAAAGGTCGGCACAGCAGATACGCAGTATTTT
CSARKVGTADTQYF
>NA|TRBV6-1|few|TRBJ1-6
TGTGCCAGCAGTGAGCTCGGAACAGCACGCGACTCACCCCTCCACTTT
CASSELGTARDSPLHF
>TRBD1|TRBV4-1|many|TRBJ2-7
TGCGCCAGCAGCCAAGAAGGGACAGATGCCTACGAGCAGTACTTC
CASSQEGTDAYEQYF
>TRBD1|TRBV6-1|many|TRBJ2-7
TGTGCCAGCAAGGCCGGTACAGGGGGTCTCGAGCAGTACTTC
CASKAGTGGLEQYF
>TRBD2|TRBV7-9|NA|TRBJ2-1
TGTGCCAGCAGCTTATCTTCTAGCGGGGGTGGAGAGCAGTTCTTC
CASSLSSSGGGEQFF
>TRBD1|TRBV9|few|TRBJ2-2
TGTGCCAGCAGCGTAGGGGACAGGGACACCGGGGAGCTGTTTTTT
CASSVGDRDTGELFF
>TRBD2|TRBV12-3/TRBV12-4|NA|TRBJ2-5
TGTGCCAGCAGTCCCGGGACTAGCGGGGGGGGTGGGACCCAGTACTTC
CASSPGTSGGGGTQYF
>NA|TRBV4-2|NA|TRBJ1-2
NA
CASSQAARDGYTFF
>NA|TRBV6-1|NA|TRBJ1-1
TGTGCCGGCAGTCCCCGGACACTGAACACTGAAGCTTTCTTT
CAGSPRTLNTEAFF
>TRBD1|TRBV7-3|many|TRBJ2-7
TGTGCCAGCAGCTCCGGGACAGGGGTGGCCGAGCAGTACTTC
CASSSGTGVAEQYF
>NA|TRBV20-1|few|TRBJ1-6
TGCAGTGCGCATAGACCGGACCAACCCCTCCACTTT
CSAHRPDQPLHF
>NA|TRBV20-1|many|TRBJ2-1
TGCAGTGCTAGAGATAGGATCTCTAACCACAGGGAAAATGAGCAGTTCTTC
CSARDRISNHRENEQFF
>NA|TRBV20-1|many|TRBJ2-5
TGCAGTTCCCCCGTGTCGGGGACCCAGTACTTC
CSSPVSGTQYF
>TRBD1|TRBV9|NA|TRBJ1-2
TGTGCCAGCAGCGTCGGGACAGGGGCCCTCTATGGCTACACCTTC
CASSVGTGALYGYTF
>NA|TRBV20-1|many|TRBJ1-5
TGCAGTGCTACAGGTCTCGGTAATCAGCCCCAGCATTTT
CSATGLGNQPQHF
>NA|TRBV3-1|NA|TRBJ2-1
TGTGCCAGCAGCCAAATAGAAAGGGTCTTAGCTAGGAGGGAGATACTCAATGAGCAGTTCTTC
CASSQIERVLARREILNEQFF
>NA|TRBV29-1|NA|TRBJ1-2
TGCAGCGTTGAACGGGGATTAGGCTATGGCTACACCTTC
CSVERGLGYGYTF
>TRBD1|TRBV15|many|TRBJ2-7
TGTGCCACCAGCAAGGGGGGACAGGGAAGGCCCTACGAGCAGTACTTC
CATSKGGQGRPYEQYF
>NA|TRBV7-9|NA|TRBJ2-1
TGTGCCAGCAGCTTAAGTATAAACAATGAGCAGTTCTTC
CASSLSINNEQFF
>TRBD2|TRBV7-2|many|TRBJ2-1
TGTGCCAGCAGCTTAAGGACGGGACTAGCGGGAAATGAGCAGTTCTTC
CASSLRTGLAGNEQFF
>NA|TRBV30|few|TRBJ1-1
TGTGCCTGGACCGGCACCCTGGAGACTGAAGCTTTCTTT
CAWTGTLETEAFF
>NA|TRBV7-2|many|TRBJ1-4
TGTGCCAGCAGCCTCCCCGGGAGCAAGGAAAAACTGTTTTTT
CASSLPGSKEKLFF
>TRBD2|TRBV5-6|many|TRBJ2-7
TGTGCCAGCAGCGCCGGGACTAGCGTCTACGAGCAGTACTTC
CASSAGTSVYEQYF
>TRBD1|TRBV7-2|NA|TRBJ2-1
TGTGCCAGCAGGACAGGGGGCTACAATGAGCAGTTCTTC
CASRTGGYNEQFF
>NA|TRBV6-2/TRBV6-3|NA|TRBJ1-6
TGTGCCAGCAGTTACCTGGACAGAAGGACACCCCTCCACTTT
CASSYLDRRTPLHF
>TRBD1|TRBV3-1|once|TRBJ2-2
TGTGCCAGCAGCCCCAAGCCGGGACAGCGACCCGGGGAGCTGTTTTTT
CASSPKPGQRPGELFF
>NA|TRBV6-2/TRBV6-3|many|TRBJ2-3
TGTGCCAGCAGTTTACAGCCCCGGCCAGATACGCAGTATTTT
CASSLQPRPDTQYF
>TRBD2|TRBV7-9|NA|TRBJ2-3
TGTGCCAGCAGCTTACTTAGCGGGGACCCCACAGATACGCAGTATTTT
CASSLLSGDPTDTQYF
>TRBD1|TRBV20-1|many|TRBJ2-7
TGCAGTGTCTCACCCGGGACAGGGGACTCCTACGAGCAGTACTTC
CSVSPGTGDSYEQYF
>TRBD2|TRBV29-1|many|TRBJ2-7
TGCAGCGTCCAAAAGACTAGCGGGGGACCTGGCGGGCAGTACTTC
CSVQKTSGGPGGQYF
>NA|TRBV3-1|NA|TRBJ2-1
TGTGCCAGCAGCCTGAGGGGTCGGGGTGAGCAGTTCTTC
CASSLRGRGEQFF
>NA|TRBV7-2|NA|TRBJ1-4
TGTGCCAGCAGCAAAGCTGGGCAGCGATATGAAAAACTGTTTTTT
CASSKAGQRYEKLFF
>NA|TRBV28|few|TRBJ1-6
TGTGCCAGCAGCCCCCCGACAGGCCAGAATTCACCCCTCCACTTT
CASSPPTGQNSPLHF
>NA|TRBV7-2|few|TRBJ1-2
TGTGCCAGCAGCTTCCTAGATCGGTGCTATGGCTACACCTTC
CASSFLDRCYGYTF
>NA|TRBV19|few|TRBJ1-5
TGTGCCAGTAGTAGGCAGACAACTTATAGCAATCAGCCCCAGCATTTT
CASSRQTTYSNQPQHF
>NA|TRBV7-2|many|TRBJ2-7
TGTGCCAGCAGCTCCCTCGGGCGCGGGCAGTACTTC
CASSSLGRGQYF
>NA|TRBV25-1|NA|TRBJ1-6
TGTGCCAGCAGCACCGTGGTTGATTCACCCCTCCACTTT
CASSTVVDSPLHF
>TRBD1|TRBV20-1|few|TRBJ1-6
TGCAGTGCTGGGGGACAGAGCTCCTATAATTCACCCCTCCACTTT
CSAGGQSSYNSPLHF
>NA|TRBV7-2|many|TRBJ2-4
TGTGCCAGCAGCACTACTACGACCGGGGTGAACATTCAGTACTTC
CASSTTTTGVNIQYF
>NA|TRBV5-1|NA|TRBJ1-1
TGCGCCAGCAGCTGGGGGGGCCCGGACACTGAAGCTTTCTTT
CASSWGGPDTEAFF
>NA|TRBV12-3/TRBV12-4|NA|TRBJ2-3
TGTGCCAGCAGTTTAGACGATAGAGATGCGCAGTATTTT
CASSLDDRDAQYF
>NA|TRBV7-8|NA|TRBJ2-3
TGTGCCAGCAGTGGCGGTGGGTGGGACTTTGCGTATTTT
CASSGGGWDFAYF
>TRBD1|TRBV2|many|TRBJ2-1
TGTGCCAGCAGTGTTGAGGGACAGTTGATCTCCTACAATGAGCAGTTCTTC
CASSVEGQLISYNEQFF
>NA|TRBV11-3|many|TRBJ2-1
TGTGCCAGCAGCTTAGTTATGTCCCCAGGGTACAATGAGCAGTTCTTC
CASSLVMSPGYNEQFF
>NA|TRBV6-6|NA|TRBJ2-5
TGTGCCAGCAGTGCCACGGGGGGCCCGGGCGGGACCCAGTACTTC
CASSATGGPGGTQYF
>NA|TRBV29-1|many|TRBJ2-7
TGCAGCGCCGCGCAGACCTACGAGCAGTACTTC
CSAAQTYEQYF
>TRBD1|TRBV27|NA|TRBJ2-1
TGTGCCAGCCTCACCCGGGGACAGGGAACCTACAATGAGCAGTTCTTC
CASLTRGQGTYNEQFF